Shown below are 27 T cell receptor beta chains from a single sample sequenced in a study of shared clonotypes between healthy human individuals. Only in-frame clones appear in the TCRdb table, and some are missing; sequencing was by immunoSEQ multiplex PCR. The sample lists 2 million to 2.5 million clones; 90% to 97% were seen once. The material sequenced was naive CD4+ T cells sorted from blood. Noted subset: CD45RA+ positively selected. The receptors here all came from a man aged 18 to 29 in good health.

The chain combines TRBV7-3 with TRBJ2-3, with D perhaps matching TRBD2 (5 bases). This CDR3 is built from 15 residues. V was clipped by 5 bases and J by 0 bases, with 12 bases between them. Germline V gives CDR1 SGHTA, CDR2 FQGTGA. The CDR3 here is CASSVEGHSTDTQYF. CDR3 coding DNA: TGTGCCAGCAGCGTCGAGGGCCATAGCACAGATACGCAGTATTTT.

Turning to this clone: Different DNA sequences within this sample yield the same CDR3. The rearrangement links TRBV5-1 to TRBJ2-2; either TRBD1 or TRBD2 may fit D (5 bases each). The V end lost 4 bases, the J end lost 5 bases, and 9 bases lay between the germline ends. Germline V gives CDR1 SGHRS, CDR2 YFSETQ. CDR3 length: 13 residues. The CDR3 region has the DNA TGCGCCAGCAGCGTTGGGGGAACCGGGGAGCTGTTTTTT. This sequence encodes CASSVGGTGELFF.

The rearrangement uses TRBV19 and TRBJ1-3; 7 nucleotides line up with TRBD1. Germline lookup yields CDR1 LNHDA and CDR2 SQIVND (reference sequence). V lost 7 bases and J lost 3; bases outside the gene matches: 9. The CDR3 has 15 residues. As DNA, the CDR3 is TGTGCCAGTATGGGCCCCCGGACAGGTGGAAACACCATATATTTT. Its protein product is CASMGPRTGGNTIYF.

V gene TRBV6-1 combines with J gene TRBJ1-1; 7 nucleotides align to TRBD1. The germline CDR1 and CDR2 sequences are MNHNS and SASEGT. This CDR3 region has 14 residues. After removal of 9 bases from V and 5 bases from J, the junction contained 12 bases not matched to a gene. The CDR3 DNA sequence: TGTGCCAGTTATAAAGGGGGCTCTTTAACTGAAGCTTTCTTT. Residues: CASYKGGSLTEAFF.

The chain recombines TRBV29-1 with TRBJ2-7; 10 bases fit TRBD2. The CDR3 is 13 residues long. The trim removed 7 bases at V and 6 bases at J, leaving 9 bases unmatched. Looked up from germline, CDR1 is SQVTM and CDR2 is ANQGSEA. CDR3 residues: CSGILAGAAEQYF. Written as DNA, the CDR3 is TGCAGCGGGATTCTAGCGGGGGCCGCCGAGCAGTACTTC.

The J gene is TRBJ2-7, the V gene TRBV19, with D perhaps matching TRBD2 (5 bases). The CDR3 loop spans 12 amino acids. The germline gives CDR1 LNHDA, CDR2 SQIVND (reference sequence). V was cut by 4 bases and J by 7 bases, with 11 bases left in between. This CDR3 reads CASSTSGTEQYF. The CDR3 nucleotides are TGTGCCAGTAGTACAAGCGGTACAGAGCAGTACTTC.

This sequence joins TRBV7-2 and TRBJ2-1; 8 bases align to TRBD2. Germline values: CDR1 SGHTA, CDR2 FQGNSA. The CDR3 is 14 residues long. The V segment lost 0 bases and the J segment 6 bases; nucleotides outside the gene matches: 1. CDR3 coding DNA: TGTGCCAGCAGCTTAGCCGGACTAGCCAATGAGCAGTTCTTC. Translation: CASSLAGLANEQFF.

This chain uses TRBV19 with TRBJ2-1; TRBD2 aligns across 10 bases. J lost 4 bases, V lost 6 bases, and 6 bases had no gene match. This CDR3 spans 15 amino acids. Germline V gives CDR1 LNHDA, CDR2 SQIVND (reference sequence). The CDR3: CASRLTSGLYNEQFF. CDR3 nucleotide sequence: TGTGCCAGTAGACTGACTAGCGGGCTTTACAATGAGCAGTTCTTC. The complete variable domain, with remaining parts taken from reference TRBV19 and TRBJ2-1, reads DGGITQSPKYLFRKEGQNVTLSCEQNLNHDAMYWYRQDPGQGLRLIYYSQIVNDFQKGDIAEGYSVSREKKESFPLTVTSAQKNPTAFYLCASRLTSGLYNEQFFGPGTRLTVL.

V gene TRBV10-3 combines with J gene TRBJ2-3; 8 bases agree with TRBD2. This CDR3 spans 17 amino acids. The J segment lost 5 bases and the V segment lost 3 bases, leaving 13 bases of the junction unmatched. Germline loops: CDR1 ENHRY, CDR2 SYGVKD. In nucleotides, the CDR3 is TGTGCCATCAGTGATATGATGGGACTAGGGCCGCGAGATACGCAGTATTTT. Translating gives CAISDMMGLGPRDTQYF.

The rearrangement joins TRBV19 to TRBJ1-5; D not certain. The germline V gene encodes CDR1 LNHDA and CDR2 SQIVND (reference sequence). The V and J ends lost 7 bases and 0 bases respectively, with 16 bases between them. The CDR3 loop spans 16 amino acids. The CDR3 reads CASKGAGGSSNQPQHF. The CDR3 nucleotides read TGTGCCAGTAAGGGTGCGGGCGGCTCTAGCAATCAGCCCCAGCATTTT.

This clone was recorded once. The V call is TRBV6-5, the J call TRBJ1-5; D unresolved. Germline CDR1 MNHEY, CDR2 SVGAGI. V was cut by 3 bases and J by 4 bases, with 13 bases left in between. The CDR3 is 15 residues long. This chain's CDR3 is CASSYIPQNNQPQHF. CDR3 coding DNA: TGTGCCAGCAGTTATATCCCCCAGAATAATCAGCCCCAGCATTTT.

The J gene is TRBJ2-7, the V gene TRBV30, with D possibly called TRBD1 or TRBD2 (6 bases each). The CDR3 totals 15 residues. Germline V gene sequence: CDR1 GTSNPN, CDR2 SVGIG (reference sequence). Trimming took off 2 bases at V and 4 bases at J, with 18 bases between the two ends. This CDR3 is CAWSSPPRGHYEQYF. The CDR3 DNA reads TGTGCCTGGAGTTCCCCCCCCCGGGGGCATTACGAGCAGTACTTC.

The chain combines TRBV7-9 with TRBJ1-3; weak D call: TRBD1 (5 bases). Looked up from germline, CDR1 is SEHNR and CDR2 is FQNEAQ (reference sequence). The CDR3 runs 17 residues. V was clipped by 1 base and J by 0 bases, with 13 bases between them. The chain's CDR3 is CASSLDWGDYSGNTIYF. The CDR3 region has the DNA TGTGCCAGCAGCTTAGACTGGGGGGATTACTCTGGAAACACCATATATTTT.

The gene calls are TRBV18 and TRBJ1-5, with 7 nucleotides matching TRBD1. V lost 1 base to trimming and J lost 0 bases; unmatched junction nucleotides: 6. The CDR3 loop spans 17 amino acids. Germline V gene lookup returns CDR1 KGHSH and CDR2 LQKENI. The CDR3 nucleotides are TGTGCCAGCTCACCACGGACAGGAGATTATAGCAATCAGCCCCAGCATTTT. Translating it yields CASSPRTGDYSNQPQHF.

Details on this clone: Other DNA sequences from this sample encode an identical CDR3 as well. The V gene is TRBV4-3, the J gene TRBJ2-7; D not resolved. V dropped 1 base and J dropped 4 bases, with 5 bases sitting between them. CDR1 LGHNA and CDR2 YSLEER come from the germline V gene. There are 12 residues in the CDR3. CDR3 sequence (DNA): TGCGCCAGCAGCCAAGGGGGATACGAGCAGTACTTC. It is translated as CASSQGGYEQYF.

With respect to this clone: This specimen includes other DNA sequences encoding the same CDR3. This sequence joins TRBV5-1 and TRBJ1-6, with D perhaps TRBD1 (6 bases). Trimming shortened V by 0 bases and J by 3 bases, and 7 bases separated the two germline ends. The CDR3 covers 15 residues. Germline lookup yields CDR1 SGHRS and CDR2 YFSETQ. This CDR3 reads CASSLGQVYNSPLHF. In DNA, the CDR3 is TGCGCCAGCAGCTTGGGACAGGTCTATAATTCACCCCTCCACTTT.

The chain joins TRBV4-1 to TRBJ2-2; TRBD1 agrees at 8 bases. Germline assignment: CDR1 MGHRA and CDR2 YSYEKL. The CDR3 length is 17 residues. V dropped 0 bases and J dropped 1; count of bases not matched to a gene: 4. CDR3 bases: TGCGCCAGCAGCCAAGAACGCGGGACAGGGAACACCGGGGAGCTGTTTTTT. Amino acid sequence: CASSQERGTGNTGELFF.

This clone was detected only once. This chain connects TRBV7-2 to TRBJ2-3; D not certain. Trimming removed 5 bases at V and 4 bases at J, with 19 bases between. CDR1 and CDR2 (germline): SGHTA, FQGNSA. The CDR3 is made up of 16 amino acids. The chain's CDR3 is CASSPGFSSSADTQYF. The CDR3 DNA reads as TGTGCCAGCAGCCCCGGGTTCAGCTCGTCGGCAGATACGCAGTATTTT.

This clone was seen only once. This rearrangement joins TRBV7-2 to TRBJ1-2; 8 positions agree with TRBD1. This CDR3 has 17 residues. The trim removed 3 bases at V and 1 base at J, leaving 10 bases unmatched. The germline CDR1 and CDR2 sequences are SGHTA and FQGNSA. For the CDR3, the DNA is TGTGCCAGCAGCTTGGTCGGGACAGGAACACTTAACTATGGCTACACCTTC. Amino acid sequence: CASSLVGTGTLNYGYTF.

This chain uses TRBV7-9 with TRBJ2-3; 11 bases line up with TRBD2. Germline-derived CDR1 and CDR2 are SEHNR and FQNEAQ (reference sequence). The CDR3 is 18 residues long. J gave up 0 bases and V 1 base, and 6 bases lay outside the gene matches. CDR3 DNA: TGTGCCAGCAGCTTAGAAGGGACTAGCGGAGCAAGCACAGATACGCAGTATTTT. As protein: CASSLEGTSGASTDTQYF.

The genes are TRBV18 and TRBJ1-1, with unresolved D. CDR1 and CDR2 from the germline V gene are KGHSH and LQKENI. The CDR3 has 14 residues. V lost 2 bases, J lost 4 bases, and 11 bases lay in between. CDR3 in DNA: TGTGCCAGCTCACCAATCTCGTCTGTCACTGAAGCTTTCTTT. Protein sequence: CASSPISSVTEAFF.

The CDR3 sequence is CASSPPGQGDGYTF. DNA of the CDR3: TGTGCCAGCTCACCACCGGGACAAGGAGATGGCTACACCTTC. This chain uses TRBV18 with TRBJ1-2; weak D call: TRBD1 (6 bases). This CDR3 spans 14 amino acids. CDR1 is KGHSH and CDR2 is LQKENI in the germline V gene. The V gene lost 0 bases and the J gene lost 6 bases, with 11 bases spanning the gap.

V usage is TRBV28 and J usage is TRBJ2-1; 11 nucleotides align to TRBD2. Trimming cost V 5 bases and J 9 bases; bases outside gene matches: 6. CDR1 is MDHEN, CDR2 SYDVKM, per germline. This CDR3 is built from 14 residues. The CDR3 loop is CASSIAGGPSEQFF. CDR3 nucleotide sequence: TGTGCCAGCAGTATAGCGGGAGGGCCTAGTGAGCAGTTCTTC.

The chain has TRBV30 and TRBJ2-1, with TRBD1 matching 8 bases. J lost 6 bases, V lost 5 bases, and 12 bases had no gene match. Germline V CDR1 and CDR2: GTSNPN, SVGIG (reference sequence). The CDR3 is made up of 15 amino acids. The CDR3, as DNA: TGTGCCTGGGGAAAAACCGGGACAGGTGTCAATGAGCAGTTCTTC. Translating it yields CAWGKTGTGVNEQFF.

This sequence joins TRBV5-8 and TRBJ2-7; D is uncertain. Trimming shortened V by 4 bases and J by 3 bases, and 14 bases separated the two germline ends. The CDR3 totals 14 residues. Germline values: CDR1 SGHTS, CDR2 YDEGEE. The CDR3 DNA reads as TGTGCCAGCAGCACCGACACTGACAACTACGAGCAGTACTTC. This sequence encodes CASSTDTDNYEQYF.

Worth noting for this clone: This specimen includes other DNA sequences encoding the same CDR3. The chain carries TRBV30 and TRBJ2-2, with D possibly matching TRBD2 (5 bases). The CDR3 loop spans 13 amino acids. Germline V gives CDR1 GTSNPN, CDR2 SVGIG (reference sequence). With 3 bases removed from V and 1 base from J, the gap between germline ends came to 6 bases. The CDR3 DNA sequence: TGTGCCTGGAGACGGGGGAACACCGGGGAGCTGTTTTTT. Its protein product is CAWRRGNTGELFF.

The CDR3 protein is CASRSTPTNEKLFF. The CDR3 DNA sequence: TGTGCCAGCAGGTCCACCCCAACTAATGAAAAACTGTTTTTT. The chain couples TRBV6-5 to TRBJ1-4; D gene unclear. CDR1 and CDR2 (germline): MNHEY, SVGAGI. Trimming removed 6 bases from V and 0 bases from J, with 8 bases in between. This CDR3 has 14 residues.